This TCR beta chain was obtained from a study of tumor-infiltrating lymphocytes in primary liver carcinoma. The tissue used was unsorted bulk material of 20-30 mg. RNA and DNA were co-extracted from it with the AllPrep DNA/RNA mini kit. Notes on the study in general: Tumor-blood pairs (like tumor-adjacent pairs) overlapped less than tumor region pairs did. Blood fell significantly below tumors in its top-250-clone fraction (p = 0.039).

In its sample, this clonotype was seen once. Its antigen remains unidentified. The template, about 500 ng total RNA, yielded TCR beta cDNA made with a constant-region primer. What produced the TCR beta libraries was three nested multiplex PCR rounds using slightly modified ARM-PCR. TRBV1-TRBV30 forward and Cbeta reverse primers drove the first two roughly 10-cycle rounds. TCRdb fed the multiplex PCR reads into MiXCR, producing one record per CDR3 protein. The sample comprises approximately 99,000 distinct CDR3 sequences, 55% to 70% of which are singletons, and around 9.5% rests with the top ten. The CDR3 sequence is 13 residues long. Trimming left V 7 bases short and J 6 bases short, with 16 bases between. Germline V gives CDR1 SQVTM, CDR2 ANQGSEA.

The sequenced material came from liver tumor tissue from sampling region 5. The subset denotes: tumor region T5, tumor centre. The source of this sequence is an older woman with primary liver carcinoma and hepatitis B virus infection. V gene TRBV29-1 combines with J gene TRBJ1-5; D is possibly TRBD1 (5 bases). CDR3 DNA: TGCAGCGCCTCAGTTTCTGGGGGTCAGCCCCAGCATTTT. Its protein is CSASVSGGQPQHF.